The 6 T cell receptor beta chains below were found in one sample sequenced in a study of T cell clonality in common variable immunodeficiency. Using immunoSEQ multiplex PCR, the repertoire was profiled, and TCRdb retains in-frame clones only, with some absent. The sample lists 28,000 or so clones, none appearing once, the ten largest making up 20% to 25%. Their cognate antigens are unknown. General observations from the study: Common variable immunodeficiency TCR beta sequences reportedly had fewer deletions and N-nucleotide insertions.

Input material: peripheral blood mononuclear cells. Every receptor here comes from a human donor with common variable immunodeficiency.

This clone was picked up many times. Read sequence stops 3 residues before the CDR3 end, and the germline J gene provides the missing end. The V gene is TRBV18, the J gene TRBJ1-6, with D possibly being TRBD1 (5 bases). V lost 3 bases and J 0 bases, leaving 12 bases between the germline ends. The germline V gene has CDR1 KGHSH and CDR2 LQKENI. CDR3 size: 17 residues. The CDR3 region is CASSPGPQSSYNSPLHF. The sequenced part of the CDR3 DNA is TGTGCCAGCTCACCGGGGCCCCAAAGCTCCTATAATTCACCC. Looking up the rest from reference TRBV18 and TRBJ1-6 gives the full variable domain: NAGVMQNPRHLVRRRGQEARLRCSPMKGHSHVYWYRQLPEEGLKFMVYLQKENIIDESGMPKERFSAEFPKEGPSILRIQQVVRGDSAAYFCASSPGPQSSYNSPLHFGNGTRLTVT.

About this clone: The read terminates 3 residues before the CDR3 end, so the remaining end is supplied by the germline J gene. The chain employs TRBV7-9 and TRBJ1-1; 10 positions agree with TRBD1. The CDR3 spans 14 residues. Unmatched junction bases numbered 3, after V lost 3 bases and J lost 5 bases. Germline-derived CDR1 and CDR2 are SEHNR and FQNEAQ (reference sequence). The CDR3 bases that were read are TGTGCCAGCAGCTTTGGACAGGGGGAGACTGAA. Amino acids: CASSFGQGETE. The entire CDR3 protein is CASSFGQGETEAFF. Based on the CDR3 plus reference TRBV7-9 and TRBJ1-1, the full variable domain is DTGVSQNPRHKITKRGQNVTFRCDPISEHNRLYWYRQTLGQGPEFLTYFQNEAQLEKSRLLSDRFSAERPKGSFSTLEIQRTEQGDSAMYLCASSFGQGETEAFFGQGTRLTVV.

This clone was seen only a few times. The read gets to within 3 residues of the CDR3 end, and the germline J gene fills in the rest. The rearrangement joins TRBV30 to TRBJ1-3, with 8 bases fitting TRBD1. This CDR3 has 15 amino acids. Germline V gene lookup returns CDR1 GTSNPN and CDR2 SVGIG (reference sequence). The trim removed 3 bases at V and 6 bases at J, leaving 10 bases unmatched. The CDR3 DNA, read in part, is TGTGCCTGGAGCGGGCAAGGACAGGGCTTAAACACC. As protein: CAWSGQGQGLNT. The full-length CDR3 reads as CAWSGQGQGLNTIYF.

The table lists this clone with many counts. The read gets to within 3 residues of the CDR3 end, and the germline J gene fills in the rest. The V gene is TRBV7-2, the J gene TRBJ2-1; D might be TRBD2 (6 bases). In germline, CDR1 is SGHTA, CDR2 FQGNSA. CDR3 size: 13 residues. V was cut by 6 bases and J by 0 bases, with 6 bases left in between. The CDR3 sequence is CASRTSSYNEQFF. Incomplete CDR3 DNA: TGTGCCAGCAGGACTAGCTCCTACAATGAG.

A few counts support this clone. The read gets to within 3 residues of the CDR3 end, and the germline J gene fills in the rest. The rearrangement uses TRBV7-2 and TRBJ2-3, with a tentative D call TRBD1 (5 bases). The CDR3 is 14 residues long. Trimming removed 1 base at V and 0 bases at J, with 5 bases between. Germline CDR1 is SGHTA and CDR2 is FQGNSA. The sequenced part of the CDR3 DNA is TGTGCCAGCAGCTTAGAGGGGAGCACAGATACG. It yields the protein CASSLEGSTDT. Given in full, the CDR3 is CASSLEGSTDTQYF.

This clone was counted many times. The read comes to an end 3 residues before the CDR3 does, leaving the germline J gene to fill in the end. The V call is TRBV7-9, the J call TRBJ2-5, with TRBD1 identical over 8 bases. CDR1 is SEHNR and CDR2 is FQNEAQ in the germline V gene (reference sequence). This CDR3 comprises 15 residues. The J segment lost 3 bases and the V segment lost 6 bases, leaving 9 bases of the junction unmatched. The sequenced part of the CDR3 DNA is TGTGCCAGCAGTAACAGACAGGGGCAAAAAGAGACC. Translation: CASSNRQGQKET. The entire CDR3 sequence reads CASSNRQGQKETQYF.